The 27 T cell receptor beta chains listed next were all sequenced from one sample in a study of blood T cell repertoires in COVID-19. Some clones are missing from TCRdb's copy, which holds only in-frame ones; the method was immunoSEQ multiplex PCR. The data hold under 200,000 clones, with roughly 87% observed a single time. Sequenced material: peripheral blood. Source of these receptors: a woman aged 55-69 years who had recovered from COVID-19.

This chain uses TRBV5-1 with TRBJ2-1; 8 bases are a match to TRBD2. Germline V gene data show CDR1 as SGHRS and CDR2 as YFSETQ. CDR3 length: 15 residues. With V trimmed by 7 bases and J by 4 bases, 10 bases remained unmatched. CDR3 nucleotides: TGCGCCAGCCGTCCAGGCGGGGGGTTTTACAATGAGCAGTTCTTC. Protein sequence: CASRPGGGFYNEQFF.

As DNA, the CDR3 is TGCAGTGCTAGTACCAGAAGCTCCTACGAGCAGTACTTC. Translation gives CSASTRSSYEQYF. The chain combines TRBV20-1 with TRBJ2-7; no clear D gene. The CDR3 is 13 amino acids. In germline, CDR1 is DFQATT, CDR2 SNEGSKA (reference sequence). Trimming left V 3 bases short and J 0 bases short, with 9 bases between.

The V call is TRBV11-3, the J call TRBJ1-3; D gene unclear. V was trimmed by 1 base and J by 8 bases, leaving 9 bases between them. Per the germline V gene, CDR1 is SGHNT and CDR2 is YENEEA. This CDR3 spans 13 amino acids. The CDR3 is CASSLVSGDTIYF. In nucleotides, the CDR3 is TGTGCCAGCAGCTTAGTATCCGGAGACACCATATATTTT.

The chain carries TRBV2 and TRBJ2-5; 10 bases align to TRBD2. V lost 4 bases and J lost 2; bases outside the gene matches: 4. This CDR3 has 15 residues. The V gene's germline CDR1 is SNHLY and CDR2 FYNNEI. The CDR3 spells CASSVASGGQETQYF. DNA for the CDR3: TGTGCCAGCAGTGTGGCTAGCGGGGGACAAGAGACCCAGTACTTC.

The rearrangement uses TRBV3-1 (or the pseudogene TRBV3-2) and TRBJ1-1; 7 positions agree with TRBD1. Trimming cost V 1 base and J 1 base; bases outside gene matches: 9. CDR3 length: 17 amino acids. CDR1 LGHDT and CDR2 YNNKEL come from the germline V gene (reference sequence). The CDR3 reads CASSQVPPGQWNTEAFF. The CDR3, as DNA: TGTGCCAGCAGCCAAGTCCCACCGGGACAGTGGAACACTGAAGCTTTCTTT.

The chain uses TRBV5-1 and TRBJ2-7; D remains unclear. There are 14 residues in the CDR3. Looked up from germline, CDR1 is SGHRS and CDR2 is YFSETQ. V was clipped by 0 bases and J by 3 bases, with 10 bases between them. The DNA of the CDR3 is TGCGCCAGCAGCTTGGGCTCGACGGGCTACGAGCAGTACTTC. It encodes CASSLGSTGYEQYF. Full variable domain (missing parts from reference TRBV5-1 and TRBJ2-7): KAGVTQTPRYLIKTRGQQVTLSCSPISGHRSVSWYQQTPGQGLQFLFEYFSETQRNKGNFPGRFSGRQFSNSRSEMNVSTLELGDSALYLCASSLGSTGYEQYFGPGTRLTVT.

The chain joins TRBV7-9 to TRBJ1-5, with TRBD1 as a possible D gene (5 bases). Trimming pared 5 bases from V and 7 bases from J, leaving 12 bases between. Germline V gives CDR1 SEHNR, CDR2 FQNEAQ (reference sequence). CDR3 length: 13 amino acids. CDR3 amino acids: CASSEAGHQPQHF. CDR3 DNA: TGTGCCAGCAGCGAGGCAGGGCACCAGCCCCAGCATTTT. The whole variable domain, filled in from reference TRBV7-9 and TRBJ1-5, reads DTGVSQNPRHKITKRGQNVTFRCDPISEHNRLYWYRQTLGQGPEFLTYFQNEAQLEKSRLLSDRFSAERPKGSFSTLEIQRTEQGDSAMYLCASSEAGHQPQHFGDGTRLSIL.

The gene calls are TRBV2 and TRBJ1-2, with 7 bases matching TRBD1. Germline trimming cut 5 bases from V and 8 bases from J; bases unmatched to any gene: 5. Germline V gives CDR1 SNHLY, CDR2 FYNNEI. The length of the CDR3 is 12 residues. The CDR3 DNA is TGTGCCAGCAGTTCTCTCAGGGGGGGCTACACCTTC. Protein: CASSSLRGGYTF. Drawing the rest from reference TRBV2 and TRBJ1-2, the complete variable domain is EPEVTQTPSHQVTQMGQEVILRCVPISNHLYFYWYRQILGQKVEFLVSFYNNEISEKSEIFDDQFSVERPDGSNFTLKIRSTKLEDSAMYFCASSSLRGGYTFGSGTRLTVV.

This chain links TRBV18 with TRBJ2-5; no clear D. V dropped 6 bases and J dropped 0 bases, with 8 bases sitting between them. This CDR3 has 13 residues. Germline CDR1 and CDR2: KGHSH and LQKENI. The CDR3 DNA reads as TGTGCCAGCTCCCCCAACTACCAAGAGACCCAGTACTTC. This translates into CASSPNYQETQYF. The whole variable domain, remainder taken from reference TRBV18 and TRBJ2-5, is NAGVMQNPRHLVRRRGQEARLRCSPMKGHSHVYWYRQLPEEGLKFMVYLQKENIIDESGMPKERFSAEFPKEGPSILRIQQVVRGDSAAYFCASSPNYQETQYFGPGTRLLVL.

This clone was observed a handful of times. This sequence joins TRBV6-5 and TRBJ2-6; 8 bases are a match to TRBD1. The germline gives CDR1 MNHEY, CDR2 SVGAGI. Trimming cost V 6 bases and J 4 bases; bases outside gene matches: 5. The CDR3 sequence is 15 residues long. The CDR3 DNA reads TGTGCCAGCAGGAGACAGGGGACCGGGGCCAACGTCCTGACTTTC. Translating it yields CASRRQGTGANVLTF.

The chain is built from TRBV5-5 and TRBJ1-6; no clear D. CDR1 SGHKS and CDR2 YYEKEE come from the germline V gene (reference sequence). The CDR3 totals 17 residues. Trimming took off 4 bases at V and 3 bases at J, with 17 bases between the two ends. CDR3 nucleotides: TGTGCCAGCAGCATGGACCCTCAGGTCGGCTATAATTCACCCCTCCACTTT. Protein sequence: CASSMDPQVGYNSPLHF.

The rearrangement joins TRBV5-1 to TRBJ2-1, with 12 bases aligning to TRBD2. V was clipped by 6 bases and J by 7 bases; unmatched bases: 5. This CDR3 has 14 amino acids. Germline loops: CDR1 SGHRS, CDR2 YFSETQ. Here the CDR3 DNA reads TGCGCCAGCACCTCCGGACTAGCGGGGAATGAGCAGTTCTTC. Its translation: CASTSGLAGNEQFF.

The chain links TRBV7-6 to TRBJ1-6, with TRBD1 matching over 9 bases. This CDR3 region has 15 residues. V lost 2 bases and J lost 7; bases outside the gene matches: 3. Germline V lookup: CDR1 SGHVS, CDR2 FNYEAQ. This CDR3 reads CASSLRTGANSPLHF. The CDR3 DNA sequence: TGTGCCAGCAGCTTAAGGACAGGGGCGAATTCACCCCTCCACTTT.

The J gene is TRBJ2-2, the V gene TRBV11-3; TRBD1 matches 7 bases. CDR1 SGHNT and CDR2 YENEEA come from the germline V gene. There are 16 residues in the CDR3. The V and J ends lost 3 bases and 3 bases, in that order; junction bases with no gene match: 7. As DNA, the CDR3 is TGTGCCAGCAGCTTCCAAGGGGGCTGGGACACCGGGGAGCTGTTTTTT. This codes for CASSFQGGWDTGELFF.

This chain links TRBV4-2 with TRBJ2-2, with 15 bases identical to TRBD2. CDR1 is LGHNA and CDR2 is YNFKEQ in the germline V gene. The CDR3 is made up of 18 amino acids. J lost 3 bases, V lost 4 bases, and 6 bases had no gene match. CDR3 in DNA: TGTGCCAGCAGCCCTGGACTAGCGGGGGGGACTTACACCGGGGAGCTGTTTTTT. Protein product: CASSPGLAGGTYTGELFF.

This clone occurred once. The chain links TRBV5-1 to TRBJ2-4; D might be TRBD2 (6 bases). V was shortened by 2 bases and J by 15 bases, with 15 bases between the two germline ends. Germline-derived CDR1 and CDR2 are SGHRS and YFSETQ. The CDR3 contains 12 residues. CDR3 residues: CASSFPRDFRYF. In DNA form, the CDR3 reads TGCGCCAGCAGCTTCCCCCGGGACTTCCGGTACTTC.

The V call is TRBV6-5, the J call TRBJ2-5; perhaps TRBD1 as D (6 bases). The germline V gene encodes CDR1 MNHEY and CDR2 SVGAGI. The CDR3 sequence is 15 residues long. V lost 4 bases and J 3 bases, leaving 15 bases between the germline ends. The CDR3 loop is CASSSALDRKETQYF. The CDR3 bases are TGTGCCAGCAGTTCTGCCTTAGACAGGAAAGAGACCCAGTACTTC.

The rearrangement links TRBV2 to TRBJ2-1; possible D gene TRBD2, 5 bases. Germline V gives CDR1 SNHLY, CDR2 FYNNEI. With 3 bases removed from V and 9 bases from J, the gap between germline ends came to 15 bases. This CDR3 spans 14 amino acids. The CDR3 nucleotides read TGTGCCAGCAGTGAGAGTTCGAGCCGGGGTGAGCAGTTCTTC. Its translation is CASSESSSRGEQFF.

The rearrangement uses TRBV7-2 and TRBJ1-3; D may be TRBD1 (6 bases). This CDR3 contains 16 residues. Germline V lookup: CDR1 SGHTA, CDR2 FQGNSA. V lost 3 bases to trimming and J lost 3 bases, with 15 bases between them. CDR3 residues: CASSFFVGAFGNTIYF. The CDR3 DNA follows: TGTGCCAGCAGCTTCTTCGTGGGGGCGTTTGGAAACACCATATATTTT.

This clone was seen just once. The rearrangement links TRBV5-1 to TRBJ2-7; D is ambiguous. Germline lookup yields CDR1 SGHRS and CDR2 YFSETQ. The CDR3 sequence is 12 residues long. Trimming cost V 4 bases and J 5 bases, with 10 bases left between them. The CDR3 DNA reads as TGCGCCAGCAGCGTCACTGGTCACGAGCAGTACTTC. Translated: CASSVTGHEQYF.

This clone was seen more than once but under ten times. The chain is built from TRBV5-4 and TRBJ1-2; a weak D match, TRBD1 (6 bases). The CDR3 has 17 residues. The germline V gene encodes CDR1 SGHNT and CDR2 YYREEE (reference sequence). The germline V and J ends were trimmed by 0 bases and 5 bases, with 20 bases remaining between them. Here the CDR3 reads CASSLGSVAIRGYGYTF. CDR3 DNA sequence: TGTGCCAGCAGCTTGGGGTCTGTGGCAATCAGGGGATATGGCTACACCTTC.

The chain combines TRBV9 with TRBJ2-7; D perhaps matches TRBD1 (6 bases). Germline assignment: CDR1 SGDLS and CDR2 YYNGEE. The CDR3 consists of 15 residues. Trimming pared 0 bases from V and 2 bases from J, leaving 12 bases between. CDR3 nucleotide sequence: TGTGCCAGCAGCGTAGCGGGGACAAATACCTACGAGCAGTACTTC. Its translation: CASSVAGTNTYEQYF.

The chain carries TRBV5-6 and TRBJ2-5; 7 bases are shared with TRBD1. Germline assignment: CDR1 SGHDT and CDR2 YYEEEE. Trimming cost V 3 bases and J 4 bases; bases outside gene matches: 15. CDR3 length: 17 residues. For the CDR3, the DNA is TGTGCCAGCAGCTCCCCTGTCGGCACACAGGGGCTAGAGACCCAGTACTTC. This codes for CASSSPVGTQGLETQYF.

The chain links TRBV7-2 to TRBJ2-3, with D possibly TRBD1 on 6 matching bases. The CDR3 is 17 residues long. From germline, CDR1 is SGHTA and CDR2 FQGNSA. The germline V and J ends were trimmed by 0 bases and 3 bases, with 16 bases remaining between them. In nucleotides, the CDR3 is TGTGCCAGCAGCTTAGCGCTCACAGGGCGAGGGACAGATACGCAGTATTTT. Translating gives CASSLALTGRGTDTQYF.

This rearrangement joins TRBV24-1 to TRBJ2-1; 11 nucleotides agree with TRBD2. V trimming: 4 bases; J trimming: 6 bases; junction bases outside the gene matches: 7. This CDR3 spans 16 amino acids. Germline V lookup: CDR1 KGHDR, CDR2 SFDVKD. As DNA, the CDR3 is TGTGCCACCAGTGAGAGTAGCGGGGGGGCCCGCAATGAGCAGTTCTTC. Translation: CATSESSGGARNEQFF.

The genes are TRBV28 and TRBJ2-4, with D perhaps TRBD2 (5 bases). The CDR3 has 15 residues. The V gene's germline CDR1 is MDHEN and CDR2 SYDVKM. The germline V and J ends were trimmed by 1 base and 3 bases, with 10 bases remaining between them. The CDR3 spells CASSLYSAGKNIQYF. CDR3 sequence (DNA): TGTGCCAGCAGTTTATACTCCGCGGGCAAAAACATTCAGTACTTC.

The gene calls are TRBV5-5 and TRBJ1-5; the match to TRBD1 covers 7 bases. The germline V gene encodes CDR1 SGHKS and CDR2 YYEKEE (reference sequence). The CDR3 length is 16 residues. V lost 7 bases to trimming and J lost 1 base; unmatched junction nucleotides: 11. CDR3 sequence reads: CASGSGGELSNQPQHF. The DNA of the CDR3 is TGTGCCAGCGGGTCAGGGGGTGAGTTGAGCAATCAGCCCCAGCATTTT.